Presented here are 20 T cell receptor beta chains from one specimen sequenced in a study of molecular identifiers for immune sequencing clone quantification. TCRdb reanalysed the PCR reads using MiXCR and keeps one entry per CDR3 protein. Counted here are 300,000 to 350,000 distinct CDR3 sequences, about 20% occurring once; the ten biggest clones make up more than 0.8%. The sequencing input was naive CD8+ T cells from blood, with Jurkat cell RNA spiked in. Subset meaning: FACS-sorted CD8+CD4-CCR7+CD45RA+ naive T cells. Every receptor here comes from a human donor in good health. Some libraries in this study had Jurkat cell RNA spiked in.

This clonotype came up once. Since a much larger clone is just one base distant, this may be a read error. The V gene is TRBV4-3, the J gene TRBJ2-3; tentatively, D is TRBD1 (6 bases). Germline loops: CDR1 LGHNA, CDR2 YSLEER. The CDR3 has 17 residues. The CDR3 protein is CTSSQDLQGILSDTQYF. For the CDR3, the DNA is TGCACCAGCAGCCAAGACCTGCAGGGGATCTTATCAGATACGCAGTATTTT.

This clonotype was seen more than once but under ten times. V and J are TRBV7-6 and TRBJ2-5; the D gene is possibly TRBD2 (5 bases). The CDR3 extends over 16 amino acids. The V and J ends lost 2 bases and 5 bases respectively, with 18 bases between them. Germline V gene lookup returns CDR1 SGHVS and CDR2 FNYEAQ. CDR3: CASSLMQAELGETQYF. In nucleotides, the CDR3 is TGTGCCAGCAGCTTAATGCAAGCGGAGTTGGGGGAGACCCAGTACTTC.

The chain recombines TRBV27 with TRBJ2-7; 9 nucleotides line up with TRBD2. Germline V gene data show CDR1 as MNHEY and CDR2 as SMNVEV (reference sequence). CDR3 length: 16 amino acids. The junction had 7 bases not matched to a gene; V was cut back by 0 bases and J by 4 bases. This chain's CDR3 is CASSLSLLAGIYEQYF. The CDR3 nucleotides are TGTGCCAGCAGTTTATCGCTGCTAGCGGGGATTTACGAGCAGTACTTC.

This clonotype was seen only once. A much larger clonotype is one base distant, so this may be a read error. V usage is TRBV9 and J usage is TRBJ2-5; D gene unclear. This CDR3 is built from 15 residues. The V gene lost 4 bases and the J gene lost 3 bases, with 16 bases spanning the gap. CDR1 and CDR2 from the germline V gene are SGDLS and YYNGEE. For the CDR3, the DNA is TGTGCCAGCAGCATAGTGGCAGGTTCTAAAGAGACCCAGTACTTC. Translation gives CASSIVAGSKETQYF.

This clonotype was detected ten times or more. The rearrangement links TRBV4-1 to TRBJ1-1; tentative D call: TRBD1 (6 bases). The CDR3 is made up of 13 amino acids. V lost 1 base to trimming and J lost 5 bases, with 8 bases between them. Germline lookup yields CDR1 MGHRA and CDR2 YSYEKL. CDR3 DNA: TGCGCCAGCAGCCAAGCAGGGGAGACTGAAGCTTTCTTT. Residues: CASSQAGETEAFF.

Worth noting for this clonotype: Since a much larger clone is just one base distant, this may be a read error. This chain connects TRBV27 to TRBJ2-3, with D possibly being TRBD1 or TRBD2 (5 bases each). With 4 bases removed from V and 6 bases from J, the gap between germline ends came to 17 bases. The CDR3 consists of 15 residues. The V gene's germline CDR1 is MNHEY and CDR2 SMNVEV (reference sequence). CDR3 coding DNA: TGTGCCAGCAGTTCCGGGACCGGCTCAAGGGATACGCAGTATTTT. Translation: CASSSGTGSRDTQYF.

This clonotype was found a few times. This chain uses TRBV28 with TRBJ2-5; D is unresolved. Germline V gene data show CDR1 as MDHEN and CDR2 as SYDVKM. The CDR3 length is 13 residues. V lost 1 base to trimming and J lost 1 base, with 4 bases between them. The CDR3 DNA reads as TGTGCCAGCAGTTTATACCTCCAAGAGACCCAGTACTTC. It encodes CASSLYLQETQYF.

This clonotype was counted a few times. V is TRBV28 and J is TRBJ2-7, with D possibly TRBD2 on 6 matching bases. Germline V lookup: CDR1 MDHEN, CDR2 SYDVKM. The V end lost 5 bases, the J end lost 2 bases, and 19 bases lay between the germline ends. This CDR3 is built from 16 residues. The CDR3 here is CASSPSIGGFTYEQYF. The CDR3 DNA sequence: TGTGCCAGCAGTCCGTCCATTGGGGGGTTCACCTACGAGCAGTACTTC. The whole variable domain, remainder taken from reference TRBV28 and TRBJ2-7, is DVKVTQSSRYLVKRTGEKVFLECVQDMDHENMFWYRQDPGLGLRLIYFSYDVKMKEKGDIPEGYSVSREKKERFSLILESASTNQTSMYLCASSPSIGGFTYEQYFGPGTRLTVT.

This chain connects TRBV6-1 to TRBJ2-3; perhaps TRBD1 as D (7 bases). Germline-derived CDR1 and CDR2 are MNHNS and SASEGT. Trimming left V 8 bases short and J 0 bases short, with 24 bases between. The CDR3 length is 18 residues. For the CDR3, the DNA is TGTGCCAGCCAACAGGGGCGGGAATGGTTAGGGAGCACAGATACGCAGTATTTT. Its translation: CASQQGREWLGSTDTQYF.

This clonotype was detected only a few times. V gene TRBV10-2 combines with J gene TRBJ2-5; maybe TRBD2 (5 bases). Germline-derived CDR1 and CDR2 are WSHSY and SAAADI. V was clipped by 6 bases and J by 1 base, with 15 bases between them. The CDR3 is 15 residues long. CDR3 residues: CASSPQTMPQETQYF. The CDR3, as DNA: TGCGCCAGCAGCCCCCAGACTATGCCCCAAGAGACCCAGTACTTC.

Worth noting for this clonotype: At one end the junction does not follow the germline gene, possibly because of a read error. The chain joins TRBV7-8 to TRBJ1-5; D gene ambiguous. CDR1 is SGHVS and CDR2 is FQNEAQ in the germline V gene. The CDR3 has 17 residues. CDR3 protein: CASCLVSGGVSNQPQHF. The DNA of the CDR3 is TGTGCCAGCTGCTTAGTTAGCGGAGGAGTTAGCAATCAGCCCCAGCATTTT.

As concerns this clonotype: Given a much more abundant clone one base away, this may be a read error. The chain uses TRBV7-9 and TRBJ2-7, with TRBD1 as a possible D gene (6 bases). This CDR3 contains 13 residues. CDR1 and CDR2 from the germline V gene are SEHNR and FQNEAQ (reference sequence). The CDR3 protein is CARSLAQGHEQYF. CDR3 nucleotides: TGTGCCAGGAGCTTAGCACAGGGCCACGAGCAGTACTTC.

This clonotype was observed a handful of times. V usage is TRBV6-2 or TRBV6-3 and J usage is TRBJ2-5; D is possibly TRBD1 or TRBD2 (5 bases each). The CDR3 extends over 16 amino acids. The V gene's germline CDR1 is MNHEY and CDR2 SVGEGT. V lost 0 bases and J 0 bases, leaving 11 bases between the germline ends. CDR3 sequence: CASSYSIGENQETQYF. The CDR3 nucleotides read TGTGCCAGCAGTTACTCGATAGGGGAGAACCAAGAGACCCAGTACTTC.

This clonotype came up many times. The rearrangement uses TRBV20-1 and TRBJ2-7; tentative D call: TRBD1 (6 bases). V lost 6 bases to trimming and J lost 5 bases, with 14 bases between them. The length of the CDR3 is 12 residues. From germline, CDR1 is DFQATT and CDR2 SNEGSKA (reference sequence). The CDR3 DNA is TGCAGTGCCCAAGGGGGAAGTAACGAGCAGTACTTC. This sequence encodes CSAQGGSNEQYF.

This clonotype came up a few times. The chain uses TRBV7-9 and TRBJ2-7; no clear D gene. Per germline, CDR1 SEHNR and CDR2 FQNEAQ (reference sequence). V lost 3 bases, J lost 2 bases, and 8 bases lay in between. CDR3 length: 13 residues. CDR3: CASSFGKTYEQYF. The CDR3 coding sequence is TGTGCCAGCAGCTTTGGGAAGACCTACGAGCAGTACTTC. The variable domain in full, with the rest retrieved from reference TRBV7-9 and TRBJ2-7, is DTGVSQNPRHKITKRGQNVTFRCDPISEHNRLYWYRQTLGQGPEFLTYFQNEAQLEKSRLLSDRFSAERPKGSFSTLEIQRTEQGDSAMYLCASSFGKTYEQYFGPGTRLTVT.

There are a few counts of this clonotype. The chain couples TRBV10-3 to TRBJ2-5, with a weak D call TRBD2 (6 bases). Trimming took off 2 bases at V and 2 bases at J, with 12 bases between the two ends. The CDR3 extends over 15 amino acids. The germline V gene has CDR1 ENHRY and CDR2 SYGVKD. CDR3 region: CAISEGSSGQETQYF. CDR3 coding DNA: TGTGCCATCAGTGAGGGGAGTAGCGGACAAGAGACCCAGTACTTC.

Points on this clonotype: This may be a read error, as it is one base from a much larger clone. The chain carries TRBV7-2 and TRBJ2-1; D not resolved. CDR1 and CDR2 (germline): SGHTA, FQGNSA. The length of the CDR3 is 13 residues. CDR3 DNA sequence: TGTGCCAGCAGCTTAGTAACATTCAATGGGCAGTTCTTC. This gives the protein CASSLVTFNGQFF.

The chain links TRBV12-3 or TRBV12-4 to TRBJ2-5; 12 bases match TRBD1. The junction had 7 bases not matched to a gene; V was cut back by 6 bases and J by 5 bases. The CDR3 covers 15 residues. The CDR3 is CASRRDRGRDETQYF. The DNA of the CDR3 is TGTGCCAGCAGAAGGGACAGGGGGCGCGATGAGACCCAGTACTTC.

The sample holds a few counts of this clonotype. V usage is TRBV19 and J usage is TRBJ2-1, with unresolved D. Germline V gives CDR1 LNHDA, CDR2 SQIVND (reference sequence). The CDR3 loop spans 13 amino acids. Trimming removed 6 bases from V and 6 bases from J, with 12 bases in between. The CDR3 here is CASSPLGGNEQFF. CDR3 bases: TGTGCCAGTAGCCCCCTCGGCGGCAATGAGCAGTTCTTC.

Many counts were recorded for this clonotype. The chain joins TRBV2 to TRBJ1-5; possibly TRBD1 for D (6 bases). Germline V CDR1 and CDR2: SNHLY, FYNNEI. The ends were cut back, 6 bases at V and 11 bases at J, with 35 bases in the middle. This CDR3 has 19 amino acids. The CDR3 loop reads CASSARYQPGRDTGDAQHF. DNA of the CDR3: TGTGCCAGCAGCGCGCGATACCAGCCGGGCAGGGACACGGGTGACGCCCAGCATTTT.